Given below is one TCR beta chain in context. No antigen is known for it. This sample is part of a study of cytomegalovirus exposure and HLA in healthy donors. Regarding the study as a whole: Relative to the approximately 670-donor mean, N-insertions were reportedly fewer in an Asian-associated ancestry cluster in a later analysis. Three chains linked to CMV were shown in vitro to be specific for CMV antigens.

60 Vbeta and 13 Jbeta primers were used in PCR. Authors' methods: Later, an analysis found about 80 million unique TCR beta chains, and about 10 million of these were shared. Sequencing was performed with immunoSEQ multiplex PCR; in TCRdb, only in-frame clones are kept and a portion is missing. The D gene and trimming were derived from the DNA, and the V and J assignments and clone size from that table. This sample has around 170,000 clones, with roughly 80% found just once. With 0 bases clipped from V and 8 bases from J, the junction kept 8 bases outside the gene matches. The CDR3 spans 15 residues. Germline values: CDR1 SGHRS, CDR2 YFSETQ.

The rearrangement links TRBV5-1 to TRBJ1-2; 9 bases are a match to TRBD1. This TCR came from a woman in her forties or fifties in good health and CMV-seronegative. The sequencing sample was made of PBMCs. DNA for the CDR3: TGCGCCAGCAGCTTGGGGGACAGGGTACCTCTGGGCTACACCTTC. Translating gives CASSLGDRVPLGYTF. Full variable domain (remainder filled in from reference TRBV5-1 and TRBJ1-2): KAGVTQTPRYLIKTRGQQVTLSCSPISGHRSVSWYQQTPGQGLQFLFEYFSETQRNKGNFPGRFSGRQFSNSRSEMNVSTLELGDSALYLCASSLGDRVPLGYTFGSGTRLTVV.